The T cell receptor (beta chain) under discussion was sequenced for a study of cytomegalovirus exposure and HLA in healthy donors. Study observations and caveats: According to the study, roughly 160 TCR beta chains were cytomegalovirus-associated. Accurate prediction of most subjects' HLA-A and HLA-B alleles from TCR beta sequences was reported.

This PCR relied on a set of 60 Vbeta primers and 13 Jbeta primers. The assay was immunoSEQ multiplex PCR, and TCRdb's table has in-frame clones only and misses some. This sample yields approximately 100,000 clones, of which around 79% are seen a single time; about 2.1% belongs to the top ten. V was clipped by 5 bases and J by 2 bases, with 13 bases between them. The length of the CDR3 is 14 residues. Germline-derived CDR1 and CDR2 are SEHNR and FQNEAQ (reference sequence). A note on this clone: Its antigen is not known.

The sequence derives from a woman aged 40 to 49 in good health and CMV-seronegative. Material: PBMCs. V is TRBV7-9 and J is TRBJ2-7; weak D call: TRBD1 (6 bases). The CDR3: CASSPRTAAYEQYF. The CDR3 bases are TGTGCCAGCAGCCCAAGGACAGCGGCCTACGAGCAGTACTTC. The entire variable domain, with the rest obtained from reference TRBV7-9 and TRBJ2-7, is as follows: DTGVSQNPRHKITKRGQNVTFRCDPISEHNRLYWYRQTLGQGPEFLTYFQNEAQLEKSRLLSDRFSAERPKGSFSTLEIQRTEQGDSAMYLCASSPRTAAYEQYFGPGTRLTVT.